This T cell receptor (beta chain) was found in a study of T-cell reconstitution after alpha-beta-depleted transplantation in children. Preparation of the TCRbeta library used unique molecular identifiers. Each CDR3 protein is one row after TCRdb ran MiXCR on the PCR reads. This table holds about 980,000 distinct CDR3 sequences, about 29% found once. CDR3 size: 14 residues. From germline, CDR1 is SNHLY and CDR2 FYNNEI. V lost 4 bases and J lost 2, with 11 bases in between. This clonotype has at least ten counts. Its antigen remains unidentified. Study outcomes and limitations: Alpha-beta T cells about two months after transplant reportedly derived from several hundred expanded graft clones.

The sample consisted of PBMCs, mostly from graft donor cells, taken 360 days after TCRalphabeta/CD19-depleted stem cell transplant. This clonotype was sampled from a boy in the first two years of life who had a stem cell transplant for SCID, so the T cells may come from the graft donor. This rearrangement joins TRBV2 to TRBJ1-1; D perhaps matches TRBD1 (5 bases). For the CDR3, the DNA is TGTGCCAGCAGTGGTCAGGGAGGTAACACTGAAGCTTTCTTT. This gives the protein CASSGQGGNTEAFF. The complete variable domain, with remaining parts taken from reference TRBV2 and TRBJ1-1, reads EPEVTQTPSHQVTQMGQEVILRCVPISNHLYFYWYRQILGQKVEFLVSFYNNEISEKSEIFDDQFSVERPDGSNFTLKIRSTKLEDSAMYFCASSGQGGNTEAFFGQGTRLTVV.